This record looks at one T cell receptor beta chain sequence and its context. What it recognizes is unknown. Mismatch repair deficiency was confirmed in all patients, by PCR or immunohistochemistry. These data come from a study of PD-1 blockade in mismatch repair-deficient tumors. Study overall: Patients had approximately 13 mismatch repair-deficient cancer types, all previously treated and progressing. Study outcomes and limitations: Rapid post-treatment expansion, then contraction, generally preceding radiologic response, marked tumor-resident clones.

Clones were sequenced by immunoSEQ multiplex PCR, and TCRdb holds only the in-frame ones, with some missing. The repertoire includes under 95,000 clones, more than 80% of them detected once, and roughly 5.5% sits in the top ten. Germline V gene data show CDR1 as LGHNT and CDR2 as FRNRAP. The CDR3 is made up of 17 amino acids. J was trimmed by 0 bases and V by 3 bases; bases with no gene match: 5. This material consisted of peripheral blood, taken 44 weeks after starting pembrolizumab. This rearrangement joins TRBV12-5 to TRBJ1-2; 12 nucleotides line up with TRBD1. This receptor was obtained from an adult with mismatch repair-deficient cancer. The CDR3 DNA reads TGTGCTAGTGGTTTAGGGGGACAGGGGGCGTCTAACTATGGCTACACCTTC. Translating it yields CASGLGGQGASNYGYTF. Based on the CDR3 plus reference TRBV12-5 and TRBJ1-2, the full variable domain is DARVTQTPRHKVTEMGQEVTMRCQPILGHNTVFWYRQTMMQGLELLAYFRNRAPLDDSGMPKDRFSAEMPDATLATLKIQPSEPRDSAVYFCASGLGGQGASNYGYTFGSGTRLTVV.